The entry that follows covers one TCR beta chain sequence. Its specificity is not known. This entry belongs to a study of cytomegalovirus exposure and HLA in healthy donors. Points from the study as a whole: With further analysis later on, most CMV-associated TCR beta chains appeared HLA-restricted. Researchers counted about 150 TCR beta chains as cytomegalovirus-associated. Most of the TCR beta V segments (in an earlier analysis) were productive either about 87% or about 30% of the time. Reports state that TCR beta sequences accurately predicted most subjects' HLA-A and HLA-B alleles.

Trimming shortened V by 5 bases and J by 2 bases, and 15 bases separated the two germline ends. This CDR3 has 15 residues. Germline V gene lookup returns CDR1 SGHTA and CDR2 FQGNSA. The primer mix had 60 Vbeta and 13 Jbeta primers. Clones were read by immunoSEQ multiplex PCR, and TCRdb kept only the in-frame ones, dropping some. The repertoire holds nearly 300,000 clones, roughly 88% seen once, with around 4.2% in the top ten. The chain uses TRBV7-2 and TRBJ2-5; D possibly matches TRBD1 or TRBD2 (6 bases each). This TCR came from a man in his forties or fifties in good health and CMV-seropositive. Sequenced sample: PBMCs. DNA of the CDR3: TGTGCCAGCAGCCTAGGAGGGGGTGCGCAAGAGACCCAGTACTTC. Amino acids: CASSLGGGAQETQYF. The entire variable domain, with the rest obtained from reference TRBV7-2 and TRBJ2-5, is as follows: GAGVSQSPSNKVTEKGKDVELRCDPISGHTALYWYRQSLGQGLEFLIYFQGNSAPDKSGLPSDRFSAERTGGSVSTLTIQRTQQEDSAVYLCASSLGGGAQETQYFGPGTRLLVL.